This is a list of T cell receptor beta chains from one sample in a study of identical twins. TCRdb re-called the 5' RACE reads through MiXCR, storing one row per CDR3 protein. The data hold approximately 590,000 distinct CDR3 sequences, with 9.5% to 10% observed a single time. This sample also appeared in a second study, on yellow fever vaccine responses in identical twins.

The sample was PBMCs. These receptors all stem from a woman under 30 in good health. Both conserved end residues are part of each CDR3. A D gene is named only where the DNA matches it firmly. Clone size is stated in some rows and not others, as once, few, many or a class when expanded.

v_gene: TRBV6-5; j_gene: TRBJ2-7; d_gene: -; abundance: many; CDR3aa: CASRGNSYEQYF; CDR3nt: TGTGCCAGCAGAGGGAACTCCTACGAGCAGTACTTC
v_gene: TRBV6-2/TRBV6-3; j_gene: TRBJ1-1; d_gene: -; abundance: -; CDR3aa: CASAAPMNTEAFF; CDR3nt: TGTGCCTCCGCGGCACCGATGAACACTGAAGCTTTCTTT
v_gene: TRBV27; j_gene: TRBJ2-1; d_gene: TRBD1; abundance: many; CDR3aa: CASSTPSGTGAYNEQFF; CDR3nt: TGTGCCAGCAGTACACCTTCCGGGACAGGGGCCTACAATGAGCAGTTCTTC
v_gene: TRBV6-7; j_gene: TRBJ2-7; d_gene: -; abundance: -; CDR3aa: CASSGDRDPGQYF; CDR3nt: TGTGCCAGCAGTGGAGACAGAGACCCCGGACAGTACTTC
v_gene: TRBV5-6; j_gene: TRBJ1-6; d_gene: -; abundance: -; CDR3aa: CASKTFSTEHSPLHF; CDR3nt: TGTGCCAGCAAAACATTTTCGACAGAGCATTCACCCCTCCACTTT
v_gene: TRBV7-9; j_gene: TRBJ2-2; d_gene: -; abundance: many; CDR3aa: CASSGTGTGELFF; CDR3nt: TGTGCCAGCAGCGGGACTGGCACCGGGGAGCTGTTTTTT
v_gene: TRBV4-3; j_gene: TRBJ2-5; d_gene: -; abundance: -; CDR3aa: CASSQRAMQETQYF; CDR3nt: TGCGCCAGCAGCCAACGGGCAATGCAAGAGACCCAGTACTTC
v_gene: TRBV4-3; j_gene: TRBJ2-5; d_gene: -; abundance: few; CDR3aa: CASSERVVSQETQYF; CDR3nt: TGCGCCAGCAGCGAGAGAGTTGTTTCTCAAGAGACCCAGTACTTC
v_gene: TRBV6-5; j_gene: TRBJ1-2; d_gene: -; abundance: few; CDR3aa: CASSYSGRPYGYTF; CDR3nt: TGTGCCAGCAGTTACTCGGGCAGGCCCTATGGCTACACCTTC
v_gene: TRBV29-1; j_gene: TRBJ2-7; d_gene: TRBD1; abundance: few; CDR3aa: CSVTTGSYEQYF; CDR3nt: TGCAGCGTTACGACAGGGAGCTACGAGCAGTACTTC
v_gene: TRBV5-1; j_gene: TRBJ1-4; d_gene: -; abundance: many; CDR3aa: CASSLTPAGINEKLFF; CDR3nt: TGCGCCAGCAGCCTAACCCCGGCCGGGATTAATGAAAAACTGTTTTTT
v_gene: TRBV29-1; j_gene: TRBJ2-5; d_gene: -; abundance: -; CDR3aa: CSVGKGTETQYF; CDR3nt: TGCAGCGTTGGTAAAGGGACGGAGACCCAGTACTTC
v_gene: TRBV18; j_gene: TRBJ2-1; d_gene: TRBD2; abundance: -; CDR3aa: CASSPLREGHFF; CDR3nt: TGTGCCAGCTCACCATTGCGGGAGGGCCATTTCTTC
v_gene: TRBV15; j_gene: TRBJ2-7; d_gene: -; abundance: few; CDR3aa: CATSREGAGYEQYF; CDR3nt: TGTGCCACCAGCAGAGAGGGGGCTGGATACGAGCAGTACTTC
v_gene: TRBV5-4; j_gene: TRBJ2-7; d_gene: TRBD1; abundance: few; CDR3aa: CASSSYRGASYSSYEQYF; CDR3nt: TGTGCCAGCAGCTCCTACAGGGGCGCGAGCTATAGCTCCTACGAGCAGTACTTC
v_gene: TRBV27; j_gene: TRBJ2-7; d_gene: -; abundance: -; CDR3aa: CASSLRVGAYEQYF; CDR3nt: TGTGCCAGCAGTTTGAGGGTAGGGGCCTACGAGCAGTACTTC
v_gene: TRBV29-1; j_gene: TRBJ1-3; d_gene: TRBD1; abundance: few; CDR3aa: CSVSGTAVSGNTIYF; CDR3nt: TGCAGCGTCTCCGGGACAGCAGTTTCTGGAAACACCATATATTTT
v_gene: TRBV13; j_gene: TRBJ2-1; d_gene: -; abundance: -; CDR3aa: CASSPWDGRSYNEQFF; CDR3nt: TGTGCCAGCAGCCCGTGGGACGGACGATCCTACAATGAGCAGTTCTTC
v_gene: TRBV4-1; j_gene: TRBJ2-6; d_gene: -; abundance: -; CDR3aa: CASSQGVMGVGARRSGANVLTF; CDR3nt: TGCGCCAGCAGCCAAGGTGTTATGGGTGTGGGGGCTCGTCGTTCTGGGGCCAACGTCCTGACTTTC
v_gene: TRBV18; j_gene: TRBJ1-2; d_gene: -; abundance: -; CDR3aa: CASSPPDTGGYTF; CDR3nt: TGTGCCAGCTCACCACCGGATACAGGTGGCTACACCTTC
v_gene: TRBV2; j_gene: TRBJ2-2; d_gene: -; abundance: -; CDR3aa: CASSEETGVGELFF; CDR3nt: TGTGCCAGCAGTGAAGAGACAGGCGTCGGGGAGCTGTTTTTT
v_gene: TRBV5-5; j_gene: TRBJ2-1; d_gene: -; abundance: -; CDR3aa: CAIGPGPSSYNEQFF; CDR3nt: TGTGCCATCGGCCCCGGGCCTAGCTCCTACAATGAGCAGTTCTTC
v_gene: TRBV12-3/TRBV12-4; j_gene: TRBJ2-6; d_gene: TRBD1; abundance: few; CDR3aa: CASSLGTGSSGANVLTF; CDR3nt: TGTGCCAGCAGTTTAGGGACAGGAAGCTCTGGGGCCAACGTCCTGACTTTC
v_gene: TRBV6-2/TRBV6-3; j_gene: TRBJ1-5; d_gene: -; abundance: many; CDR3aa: CASSYSNVIGGQPQHF; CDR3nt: TGTGCCAGCAGTTACTCGAATGTTATCGGAGGGCAGCCCCAGCATTTT
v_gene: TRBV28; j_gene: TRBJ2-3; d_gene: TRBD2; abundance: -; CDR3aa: CASSLIGGRGTDTQYF; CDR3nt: TGTGCCAGCAGTTTAATCGGCGGGAGGGGCACAGATACGCAGTATTTT
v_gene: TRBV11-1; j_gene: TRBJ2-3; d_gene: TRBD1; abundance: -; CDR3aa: CASSLGGTGTASTDTQYF; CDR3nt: TGTGCCAGCAGCTTAGGGGGAACCGGGACAGCCTCCACAGATACGCAGTATTTT
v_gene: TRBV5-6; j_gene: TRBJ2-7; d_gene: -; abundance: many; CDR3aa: CASSLAKVYEQYF; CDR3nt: TGTGCCAGCAGCTTGGCCAAGGTGTACGAGCAGTACTTC
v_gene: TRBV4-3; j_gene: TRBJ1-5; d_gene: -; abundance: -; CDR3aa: CASSQERDQPQHF; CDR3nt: TGCGCCAGCAGCCAAGAACGGGACCAGCCCCAGCATTTT
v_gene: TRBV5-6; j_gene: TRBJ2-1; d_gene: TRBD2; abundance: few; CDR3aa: CASSSRVAGVYNEQFF; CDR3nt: TGTGCCAGCAGCTCTCGGGTAGCGGGAGTTTACAATGAGCAGTTCTTC
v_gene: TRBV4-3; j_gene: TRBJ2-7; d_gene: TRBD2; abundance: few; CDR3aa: CASSQGGGIYEQYF; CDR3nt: TGCGCCAGCAGCCAAGGGGGAGGGATCTACGAGCAGTACTTC
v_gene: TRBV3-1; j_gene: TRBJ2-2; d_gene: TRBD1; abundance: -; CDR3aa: CASSQDLGQGAYTGELFF; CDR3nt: TGTGCCAGCAGCCAAGATCTTGGACAGGGGGCTTACACCGGGGAGCTGTTTTTT
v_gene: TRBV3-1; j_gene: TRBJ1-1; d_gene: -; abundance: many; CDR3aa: CASSQSMGTGTEAFF; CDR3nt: TGTGCCAGCAGCCAATCTATGGGGACGGGCACTGAAGCTTTCTTT
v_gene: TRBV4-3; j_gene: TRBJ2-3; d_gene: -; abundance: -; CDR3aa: CASSQTGPPTDTQYF; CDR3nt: TGCGCCAGCAGCCAGACGGGGCCCCCCACAGATACGCAGTATTTT